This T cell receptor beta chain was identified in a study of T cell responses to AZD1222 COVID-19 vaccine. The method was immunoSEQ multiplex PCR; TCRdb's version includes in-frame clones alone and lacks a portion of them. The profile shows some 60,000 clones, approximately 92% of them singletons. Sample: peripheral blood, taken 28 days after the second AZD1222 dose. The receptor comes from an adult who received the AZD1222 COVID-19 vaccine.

The CDR3 region has the DNA TGTGCCAGCAGTACCCTAGGGGAGTCTGGGGCCAACGTCCTGACTTTC. This codes for CASSTLGESGANVLTF. J is TRBJ2-6 and V is TRBV2; D assignment may be TRBD1 or TRBD2 (5 bases each). The CDR3 runs to 16 residues. Trimming removed 5 bases at V and 1 base at J, with 12 bases between. Germline assignment: CDR1 SNHLY and CDR2 FYNNEI.